The clone carrying this T cell receptor (beta chain) was recorded at least ten times. Its antigen remains unknown. Naive CD8 T cells were FACS-sorted by CD8+CD4-CCR7+CD45RA+ markers. This sample is part of a study of molecular identifiers for immune sequencing clone quantification. Study results and limitations: Because of identical TCR molecules sharing a barcode, sizes of highly expanded clones could be underestimated.

TCR libraries were built in bulk with a published protocol and specific TCR primers. One entry per CDR3 protein, called by TCRdb with MiXCR from the PCR reads. The profile shows approximately 630,000 distinct CDR3 sequences, roughly 23% of them singletons. The sequencing input was naive CD8+ T cells from blood, with Jurkat cell RNA spiked in. Stated subset: FACS-sorted CD8+CD4-CCR7+CD45RA+ naive T cells. This TCR was recovered from a human donor in good health. Some libraries in this study had Jurkat cell RNA spiked in.

CDR3 region: CASSVVPGGDTQYF. The CDR3, as DNA: TGTGCCAGCAGCGTGGTTCCAGGGGGAGATACGCAGTATTTT. The chain uses TRBV9 and TRBJ2-3; 7 bases are a match to TRBD1. This CDR3 contains 14 residues. Germline V gene lookup returns CDR1 SGDLS and CDR2 YYNGEE. After removal of 2 bases from V and 5 bases from J, the junction contained 5 bases not matched to a gene.